This T cell receptor beta chain derives from a study of cytomegalovirus exposure and HLA in healthy donors. Study results and limitations: Among the sequence variants, a highly shared cluster was likely an artifact of sequencing.

Primers included in the PCR were 60 Vbeta and 13 Jbeta primers. In the authors' workflow: Around 80 million unique TCR beta chains, approximately 11 million of them shared, were counted by a later analysis. The protocol was immunoSEQ multiplex PCR, while the TCRdb copy is restricted to in-frame clones and leaves out a portion. V, J and clone size were drawn from that table, and D and trimming were deduced from the DNA. The repertoire holds just over 150,000 clones, with about 75% as singletons. Germline values: CDR1 MDHEN, CDR2 SYDVKM. V was trimmed by 2 bases and J by 2 bases, leaving 10 bases between them. The length of the CDR3 is 15 residues. With respect to this clone: Its antigen is as yet unknown.

The rearrangement uses TRBV28 and TRBJ1-5; no clear D gene. Sequencing used PBMCs. The TCR originated in a woman in her fifties or sixties in good health and CMV-seropositive. The CDR3 here is CASSLRDIGNQPQHF. The CDR3 DNA reads as TGTGCCAGCAGTTTACGGGATATAGGCAATCAGCCCCAGCATTTT.